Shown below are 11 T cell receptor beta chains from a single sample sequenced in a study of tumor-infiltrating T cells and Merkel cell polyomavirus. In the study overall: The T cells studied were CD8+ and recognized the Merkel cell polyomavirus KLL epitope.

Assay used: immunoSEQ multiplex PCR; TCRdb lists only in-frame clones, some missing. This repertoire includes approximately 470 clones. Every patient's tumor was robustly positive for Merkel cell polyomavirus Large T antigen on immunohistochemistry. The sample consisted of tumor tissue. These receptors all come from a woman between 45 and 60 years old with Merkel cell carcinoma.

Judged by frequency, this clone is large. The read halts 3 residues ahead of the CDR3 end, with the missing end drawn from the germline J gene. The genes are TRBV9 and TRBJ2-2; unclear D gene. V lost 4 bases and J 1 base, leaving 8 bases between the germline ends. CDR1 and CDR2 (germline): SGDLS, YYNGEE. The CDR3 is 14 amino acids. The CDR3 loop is CASSILRNTGELFF. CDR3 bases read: TGTGCCAGCAGCATACTGCGGAACACCGGGGAG.

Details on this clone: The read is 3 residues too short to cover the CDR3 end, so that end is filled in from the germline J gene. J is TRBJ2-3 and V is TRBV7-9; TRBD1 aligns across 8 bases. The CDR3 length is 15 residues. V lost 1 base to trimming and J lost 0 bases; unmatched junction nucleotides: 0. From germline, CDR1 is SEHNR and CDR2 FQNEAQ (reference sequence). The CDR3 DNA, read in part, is TGTGCCAGCAGCTTAGGGACAGGGAGCACAGATACG. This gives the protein CASSLGTGSTDT. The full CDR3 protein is CASSLGTGSTDTQYF.

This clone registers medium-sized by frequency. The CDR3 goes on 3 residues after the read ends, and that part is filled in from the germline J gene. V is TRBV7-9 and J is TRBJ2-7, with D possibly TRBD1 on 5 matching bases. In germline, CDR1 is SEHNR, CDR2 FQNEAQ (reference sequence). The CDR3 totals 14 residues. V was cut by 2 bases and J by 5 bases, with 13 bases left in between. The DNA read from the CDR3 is TGTGCCAGCAGCTTAAACCAGGGCAGCAACGAG. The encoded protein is CASSLNQGSNE. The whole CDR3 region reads CASSLNQGSNEQYF.

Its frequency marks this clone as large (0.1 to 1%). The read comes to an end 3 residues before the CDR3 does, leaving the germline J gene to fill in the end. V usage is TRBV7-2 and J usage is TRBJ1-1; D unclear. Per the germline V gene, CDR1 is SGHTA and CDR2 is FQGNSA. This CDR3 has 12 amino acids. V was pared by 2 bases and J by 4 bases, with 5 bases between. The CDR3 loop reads CASSLSSTEAFF. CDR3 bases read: TGTGCCAGCAGCTTATCTAGCACTGAA.

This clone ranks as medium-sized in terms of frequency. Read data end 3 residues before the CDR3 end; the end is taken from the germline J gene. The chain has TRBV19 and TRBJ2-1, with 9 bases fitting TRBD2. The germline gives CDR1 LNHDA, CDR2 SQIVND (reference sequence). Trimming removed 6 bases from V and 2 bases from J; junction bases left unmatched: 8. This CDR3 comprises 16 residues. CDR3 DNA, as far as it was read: TGTGCCAGTAGGGGCGGGGGGGAACGAGCCTACAATGAG. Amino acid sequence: CASRGGGERAYNE. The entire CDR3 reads CASRGGGERAYNEQFF.

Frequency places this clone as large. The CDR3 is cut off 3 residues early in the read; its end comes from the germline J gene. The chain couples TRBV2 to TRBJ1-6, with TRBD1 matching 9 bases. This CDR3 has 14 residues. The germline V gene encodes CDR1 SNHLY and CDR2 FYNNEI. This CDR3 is CASTTRDREIPLHF. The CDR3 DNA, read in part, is TGTGCCAGCACTACCAGGGACAGGGAGATTCCC.

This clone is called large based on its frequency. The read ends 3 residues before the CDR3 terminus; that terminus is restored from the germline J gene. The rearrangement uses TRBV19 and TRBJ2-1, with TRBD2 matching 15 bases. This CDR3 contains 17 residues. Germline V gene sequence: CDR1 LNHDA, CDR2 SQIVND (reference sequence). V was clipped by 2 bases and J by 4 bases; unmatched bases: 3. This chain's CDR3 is CASSISGLAGGYNEQFF. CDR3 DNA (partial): TGTGCCAGTAGTATATCGGGACTAGCGGGAGGTTACAATGAG.

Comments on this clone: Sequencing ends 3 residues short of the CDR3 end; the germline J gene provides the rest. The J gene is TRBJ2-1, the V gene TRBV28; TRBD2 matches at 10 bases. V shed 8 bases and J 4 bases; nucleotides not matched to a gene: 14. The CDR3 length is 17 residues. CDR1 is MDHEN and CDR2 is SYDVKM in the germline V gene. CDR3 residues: CASGVASGSVAYNEQFF. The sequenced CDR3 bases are TGTGCCAGCGGGGTGGCTAGCGGGAGCGTCGCTTACAATGAG.

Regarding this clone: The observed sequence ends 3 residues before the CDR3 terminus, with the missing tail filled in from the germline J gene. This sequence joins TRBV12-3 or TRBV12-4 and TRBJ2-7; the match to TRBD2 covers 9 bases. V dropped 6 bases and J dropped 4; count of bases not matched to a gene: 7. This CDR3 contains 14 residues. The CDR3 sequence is CASSPAAGGYEQYF. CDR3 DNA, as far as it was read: TGTGCCAGCAGCCCAGCAGCGGGAGGTTACGAG.

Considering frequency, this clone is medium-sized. CDR3 residues: CASSNRDRNTGELFF. CDR3 DNA (partial): TGTGCCAGCAGTAACCGGGACAGGAACACCGGGGAG. The chain recombines TRBV7-2 with TRBJ2-2, with TRBD1 matching over 7 bases. The read finishes 3 residues shy of the CDR3 end, and the germline J gene is used to complete it. Looked up from germline, CDR1 is SGHTA and CDR2 is FQGNSA. Trimming cost V 6 bases and J 1 base; bases outside gene matches: 5. The CDR3 loop spans 15 amino acids.

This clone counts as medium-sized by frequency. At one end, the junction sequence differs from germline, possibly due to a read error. Incomplete CDR3 DNA: TGCGCCAGCAGCCAAGTCGCAGGGGCCGGGAGTGAA. Its translation is CASSQVAGAGSE. The CDR3 as a whole reads CASSQVAGAGSEAFF. The chain employs TRBV4-2 and TRBJ1-1; a weak D match, TRBD1 (6 bases). The observed sequence ends 3 residues before the CDR3 terminus, with the missing tail filled in from the germline J gene. The CDR3 has 15 residues. In germline, CDR1 is LGHNA, CDR2 YNFKEQ.